The 18 T cell receptor beta chains given below trace back to one sample, sequenced in a study of Ad26.COV2.S vaccination and SARS-CoV-2 variants. Treatment noted: roughly 20 received Ad26.COV2.S at low or high dose, single or two shots; 5 received placebo; per-sample allocation not given. Collection of the samples took place on day 63 after the first injection of vaccine or placebo. This table comes from immunoSEQ multiplex PCR, and its TCRdb copy is limited to in-frame clones, with some not included. The repertoire holds 400,000 to 450,000 clones, with around 90% as singletons. Here the sequenced sample was peripheral blood, taken in a trial of Ad26.COV2.S vaccine versus placebo. The receptors come from a person between 18 and 59 years old who received the Ad26.COV2.S COVID-19 vaccine or a placebo.

V usage is TRBV25-1 and J usage is TRBJ1-1; D unclear. V was cut by 6 bases and J by 5 bases, with 13 bases left in between. The germline V gene has CDR1 MGHDK and CDR2 SYGVNS. This CDR3 has 13 residues. In nucleotides, the CDR3 is TGTGCCAGCAGCGCGGGCGCGGGGACTGAAGCTTTCTTT. Translating gives CASSAGAGTEAFF.

The V gene is TRBV7-9, the J gene TRBJ1-2; TRBD1 matches 8 bases. Germline loops: CDR1 SEHNR, CDR2 FQNEAQ (reference sequence). The CDR3 loop spans 14 amino acids. Trimming at V came to 5 bases and at J to 4 bases, leaving 6 bases not matched to a gene. The CDR3 reads CASSRTGLGYGYTF. The CDR3 DNA follows: TGTGCCAGCAGCAGGACAGGGTTGGGCTATGGCTACACCTTC.

In its sample, this clone was seen once. J is TRBJ1-2 and V is TRBV5-6; tentative D call: TRBD1 (5 bases). Trimming pared 3 bases from V and 4 bases from J, leaving 13 bases between. Germline lookup yields CDR1 SGHDT and CDR2 YYEEEE. This CDR3 region has 14 residues. The CDR3 DNA reads as TGTGCCAGCAGCTCCCCAGGGAAGGCCTATGGCTACACCTTC. Protein sequence: CASSSPGKAYGYTF. The complete variable domain, with remaining parts taken from reference TRBV5-6 and TRBJ1-2, reads DAGVTQSPTHLIKTRGQQVTLRCSPKSGHDTVSWYQQALGQGPQFIFQYYEEEERQRGNFPDRFSGHQFPNYSSELNVNALLLGDSALYLCASSSPGKAYGYTFGSGTRLTVV.

The chain uses TRBV6-5 and TRBJ2-2; D is unclear. Germline CDR1 MNHEY, CDR2 SVGAGI. With 2 bases removed from V and 1 base from J, the gap between germline ends came to 5 bases. The length of the CDR3 is 14 residues. CDR3: CASSYQENTGELFF. As DNA, the CDR3 is TGTGCCAGCAGTTACCAAGAGAACACCGGGGAGCTGTTTTTT.

Regarding this clone: The identical CDR3 is also encoded by other nucleotide sequences in the sample. The chain uses TRBV5-1 and TRBJ2-2; D remains unclear. The CDR3 extends over 12 amino acids. CDR1 and CDR2 from the germline V gene are SGHRS and YFSETQ. Trimming stripped 3 bases from V and 3 bases from J, with 3 bases between. The CDR3 DNA reads as TGCGCCAGCAGCTCTGACACCGGGGAGCTGTTTTTT. Translating gives CASSSDTGELFF.

The V call is TRBV2, the J call TRBJ1-4; 7 nucleotides line up with TRBD1. Germline loops: CDR1 SNHLY, CDR2 FYNNEI. This CDR3 is built from 14 residues. V dropped 2 bases and J dropped 7; count of bases not matched to a gene: 4. CDR3 sequence: CASSELGGVEKLFF. The CDR3 nucleotides read TGTGCCAGCAGTGAATTAGGGGGCGTTGAAAAACTGTTTTTT.

The V and J genes are TRBV9 and TRBJ2-7; D possibly corresponds to TRBD2 (5 bases). Trimming left V 0 bases short and J 5 bases short, with 12 bases between. The CDR3 covers 14 residues. Germline loops: CDR1 SGDLS, CDR2 YYNGEE. CDR3 in DNA: TGTGCCAGCAGCGTAGGGGGAGTGCCGGACGAGCAGTACTTC. It specifies CASSVGGVPDEQYF.

This chain links TRBV7-2 with TRBJ1-3; D unresolved. The germline CDR1 and CDR2 sequences are SGHTA and FQGNSA. With 1 base removed from V and 0 bases from J, the gap between germline ends came to 7 bases. This CDR3 has 15 residues. The CDR3 spells CASSLDPGSGNTIYF. In DNA form, the CDR3 reads TGTGCCAGCAGCTTAGATCCGGGCTCTGGAAACACCATATATTTT.

This clone was observed once. The chain combines TRBV3-1 (or the pseudogene TRBV3-2) with TRBJ2-1; 7 positions match TRBD2. Unmatched junction bases numbered 10, after V lost 0 bases and J lost 8 bases. The CDR3 has 16 amino acids. Germline V lookup: CDR1 LGHDT, CDR2 YNNKEL (reference sequence). CDR3 DNA: TGTGCCAGCAGCCAAGAACGGGGGGAGCCCTTCCATGAGCAGTTCTTC. Translation: CASSQERGEPFHEQFF.

This chain links TRBV11-3 with TRBJ2-1; 10 bases are a match to TRBD1. Germline V CDR1 and CDR2: SGHNT, YENEEA. This CDR3 comprises 16 residues. The trim removed 2 bases at V and 4 bases at J, leaving 5 bases unmatched. In DNA, the CDR3 is TGTGCCAGCAGCTTATTGGGGACAGGGGTATACAATGAGCAGTTCTTC. Its protein is CASSLLGTGVYNEQFF.

The chain has TRBV7-9 and TRBJ2-7, with D unresolved. V was clipped by 5 bases and J by 4 bases, with 15 bases between them. The germline V gene encodes CDR1 SEHNR and CDR2 FQNEAQ (reference sequence). The CDR3 totals 14 residues. In nucleotides, the CDR3 is TGTGCCAGCAGCCCCCCCGTTTTAGAATACGAGCAGTACTTC. Translating it yields CASSPPVLEYEQYF.

The chain joins TRBV13 to TRBJ2-7; no clear D gene. With 4 bases removed from V and 0 bases from J, the gap between germline ends came to 13 bases. In germline, CDR1 is PRHDT, CDR2 FYEKMQ (reference sequence). This CDR3 comprises 15 residues. This CDR3 is CASSSDSASSYEQYF. The CDR3 DNA follows: TGTGCCAGCAGCTCCGATAGTGCGAGCTCCTACGAGCAGTACTTC.

The rearrangement links TRBV2 to TRBJ1-5; TRBD1 aligns across 12 bases. CDR3 size: 14 residues. V dropped 4 bases and J dropped 8; count of bases not matched to a gene: 3. Germline CDR1 SNHLY, CDR2 FYNNEI. CDR3 amino acids: CASSGDRGLEPQHF. The CDR3 region has the DNA TGTGCCAGCAGTGGGGACAGGGGGCTGGAGCCCCAGCATTTT.

This chain uses TRBV11-2 with TRBJ2-7; perhaps TRBD1 as D (5 bases). In germline, CDR1 is SGHAT, CDR2 FQNNGV. The CDR3 runs to 12 residues. The V end lost 2 bases, the J end lost 6 bases, and 8 bases lay between the germline ends. The CDR3 DNA reads as TGTGCCAGCAGCTTACGAAGGGGCGAGCAGTACTTC. Translating gives CASSLRRGEQYF.

Worth noting for this clone: Other DNA sequences in the same sample also yield this CDR3. The rearrangement links TRBV5-1 to TRBJ1-1; D is ambiguous. CDR1 and CDR2 (germline): SGHRS, YFSETQ. The CDR3 has 12 residues. With 4 bases removed from V and 7 bases from J, the gap between germline ends came to 11 bases. Here the CDR3 DNA reads TGCGCCAGCAGCCTGACGGGCAGTGAAGCTTTCTTT. It yields the protein CASSLTGSEAFF.

In its sample, this clone was seen a few times. This chain connects TRBV4-1 to TRBJ1-6; D gene ambiguous. From germline, CDR1 is MGHRA and CDR2 YSYEKL. The V gene lost 6 bases and the J gene lost 7 bases, with 13 bases spanning the gap. The CDR3 contains 14 residues. CDR3 amino acids: CASRLLDLNSPLHF. In nucleotides, the CDR3 is TGCGCCAGCAGGCTACTGGACTTGAATTCACCCCTCCACTTT.

This sequence joins TRBV5-1 and TRBJ2-7; 11 positions agree with TRBD1. Per germline, CDR1 SGHRS and CDR2 YFSETQ. The length of the CDR3 is 14 residues. Unmatched junction bases numbered 7, after V lost 4 bases and J lost 7 bases. CDR3 protein: CASSLGQGAWEQYF. CDR3 DNA: TGCGCCAGCAGCCTAGGACAGGGGGCATGGGAGCAGTACTTC.

The rearrangement uses TRBV11-2 and TRBJ1-3, with a tentative D call TRBD1 (5 bases). With 0 bases removed from V and 3 bases from J, the gap between germline ends came to 21 bases. The CDR3 totals 19 residues. Germline assignment: CDR1 SGHAT and CDR2 FQNNGV. In DNA form, the CDR3 reads TGTGCCAGCAGCTTAGATTGGCTGGGGACCCGGGACCGTGGAAACACCATATATTTT. This codes for CASSLDWLGTRDRGNTIYF.